Listed here are 4 T cell receptor beta chains from one sample, sequenced in a study of control samples from healthy donors and cancer patients. Assay used: immunoSEQ multiplex PCR; TCRdb lists only in-frame clones, some missing. The sample consists of 70,000 or so clones, around 84% of them appearing once. Material for sequencing was PBMCs. All receptors derive from a woman in her fifties or sixties with lung cancer.

V and J are TRBV5-4 and TRBJ1-2; D unclear. The CDR3 contains 12 residues. Germline CDR1 SGHNT, CDR2 YYREEE (reference sequence). V lost 2 bases and J 9 bases, leaving 11 bases between the germline ends. CDR3 region: CASSFGRLSYTF. DNA for the CDR3: TGTGCCAGCAGCTTCGGACGGCTGAGCTACACCTTC.

V is TRBV28 and J is TRBJ1-1, with D unclear. Trimming stripped 5 bases from V and 7 bases from J, with 14 bases between. This CDR3 has 13 residues. The V gene's germline CDR1 is MDHEN and CDR2 SYDVKM. This CDR3 reads CASSHEDGLEAFF. CDR3 in DNA: TGTGCCAGCAGTCATGAGGACGGCCTTGAAGCTTTCTTT.

The rearrangement joins TRBV7-9 to TRBJ1-5, with D possibly matching TRBD1 (5 bases). Germline values: CDR1 SEHNR, CDR2 FQNEAQ (reference sequence). The germline V and J ends were trimmed by 5 bases and 6 bases, with 17 bases remaining between them. There are 15 residues in the CDR3. CDR3 in DNA: TGTGCCAGCAGCGGTGAGGGACGGGTGGGTCAGCCCCAGCATTTT. It encodes CASSGEGRVGQPQHF.

The chain carries TRBV10-1 and TRBJ2-1, with no clear D. Germline V CDR1 and CDR2: WNHNN, SYGVQD (reference sequence). The V gene lost 2 bases and the J gene lost 7 bases, with 6 bases spanning the gap. The CDR3 totals 12 residues. The CDR3 DNA follows: TGCGCCAGCAGTGAGGACGGTAATGAGCAGTTCTTC. Translating gives CASSEDGNEQFF.